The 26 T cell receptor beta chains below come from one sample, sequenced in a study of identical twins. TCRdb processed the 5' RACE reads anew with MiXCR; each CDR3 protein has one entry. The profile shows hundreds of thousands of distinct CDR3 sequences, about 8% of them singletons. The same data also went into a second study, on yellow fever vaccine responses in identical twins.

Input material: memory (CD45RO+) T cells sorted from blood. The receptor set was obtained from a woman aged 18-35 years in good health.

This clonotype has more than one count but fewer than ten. CDR3 protein: CSAPPHSGANYNEQFF. In nucleotides, the CDR3 is TGCAGTGCTCCCCCTCATAGCGGGGCTAACTACAATGAGCAGTTCTTC. The chain carries TRBV20-1 and TRBJ2-1; 8 nucleotides agree with TRBD2. The CDR3 is made up of 16 amino acids. Germline CDR1 and CDR2: DFQATT and SNEGSKA (reference sequence). V trimming: 5 bases; J trimming: 3 bases; junction bases outside the gene matches: 12.

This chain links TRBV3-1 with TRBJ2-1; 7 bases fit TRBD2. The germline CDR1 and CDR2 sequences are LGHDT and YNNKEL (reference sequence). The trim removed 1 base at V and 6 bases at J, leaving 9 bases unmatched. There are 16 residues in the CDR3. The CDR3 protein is CASSQVGRETFNEQFF. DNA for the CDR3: TGTGCCAGCAGCCAAGTTGGGCGGGAGACCTTCAATGAGCAGTTCTTC.

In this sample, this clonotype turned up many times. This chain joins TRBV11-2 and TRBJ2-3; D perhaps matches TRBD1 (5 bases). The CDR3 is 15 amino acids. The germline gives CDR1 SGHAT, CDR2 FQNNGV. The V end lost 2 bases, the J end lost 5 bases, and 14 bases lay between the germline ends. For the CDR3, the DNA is TGTGCCAGCAGCTTAATCGGACACGGAGTAGATACGCAGTATTTT. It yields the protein CASSLIGHGVDTQYF.

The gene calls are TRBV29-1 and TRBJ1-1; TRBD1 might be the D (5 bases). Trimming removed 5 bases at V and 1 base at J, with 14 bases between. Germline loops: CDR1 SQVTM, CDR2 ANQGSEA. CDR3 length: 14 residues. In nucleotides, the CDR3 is TGCAGCGTTATTACGGGACGTCGGAACACTGAAGCTTTCTTT. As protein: CSVITGRRNTEAFF.

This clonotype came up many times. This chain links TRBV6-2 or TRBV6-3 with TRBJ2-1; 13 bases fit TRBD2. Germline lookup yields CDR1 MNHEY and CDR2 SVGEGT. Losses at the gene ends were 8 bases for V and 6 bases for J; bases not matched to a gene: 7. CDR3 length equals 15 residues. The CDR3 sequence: CASYSGTSGINEQFF. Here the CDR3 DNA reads TGTGCCAGCTACTCCGGGACTAGCGGGATCAATGAGCAGTTCTTC.

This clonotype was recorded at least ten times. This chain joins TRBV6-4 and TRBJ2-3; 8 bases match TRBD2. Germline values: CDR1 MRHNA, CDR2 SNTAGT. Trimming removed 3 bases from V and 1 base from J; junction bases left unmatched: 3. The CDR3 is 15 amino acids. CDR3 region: CASSDVGGGTDTQYF. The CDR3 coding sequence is TGTGCCAGCAGTGATGTCGGGGGGGGCACAGATACGCAGTATTTT.

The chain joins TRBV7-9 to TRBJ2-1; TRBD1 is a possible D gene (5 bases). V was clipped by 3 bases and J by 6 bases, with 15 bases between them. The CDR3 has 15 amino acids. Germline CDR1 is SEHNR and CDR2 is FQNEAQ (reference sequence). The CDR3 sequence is CASSFATVAGNEQFF. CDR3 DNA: TGTGCCAGCAGCTTCGCGACAGTCGCCGGCAATGAGCAGTTCTTC.

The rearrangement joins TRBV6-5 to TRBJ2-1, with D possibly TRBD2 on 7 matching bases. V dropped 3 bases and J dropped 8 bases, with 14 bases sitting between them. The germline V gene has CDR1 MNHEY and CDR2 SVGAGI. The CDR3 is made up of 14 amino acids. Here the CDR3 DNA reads TGTGCCAGCAGTTATGGGTTAGGGGGGGATGAGCAGTTCTTC. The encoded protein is CASSYGLGGDEQFF.

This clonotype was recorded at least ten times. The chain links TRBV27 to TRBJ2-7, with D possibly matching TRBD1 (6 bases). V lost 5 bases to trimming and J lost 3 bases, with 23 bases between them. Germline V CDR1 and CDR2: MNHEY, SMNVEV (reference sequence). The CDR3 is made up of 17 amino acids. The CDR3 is CASSVLPLDRWVYEQYF. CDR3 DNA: TGTGCCAGCAGTGTCCTCCCCTTGGACAGATGGGTCTACGAGCAGTACTTC.

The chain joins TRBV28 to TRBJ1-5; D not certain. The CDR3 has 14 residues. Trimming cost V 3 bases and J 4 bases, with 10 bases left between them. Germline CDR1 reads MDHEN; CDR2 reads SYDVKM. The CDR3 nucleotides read TGTGCCAGCAGTTTGATGTTGAGTAATCAGCCCCAGCATTTT. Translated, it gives CASSLMLSNQPQHF.

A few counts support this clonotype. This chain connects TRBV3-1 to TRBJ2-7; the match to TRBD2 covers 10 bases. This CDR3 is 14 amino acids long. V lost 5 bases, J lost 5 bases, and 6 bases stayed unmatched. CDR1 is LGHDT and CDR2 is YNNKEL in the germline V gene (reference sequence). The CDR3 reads CASSASGRADEQYF. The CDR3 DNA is TGTGCCAGCAGCGCCAGCGGGAGGGCGGACGAGCAGTACTTC.

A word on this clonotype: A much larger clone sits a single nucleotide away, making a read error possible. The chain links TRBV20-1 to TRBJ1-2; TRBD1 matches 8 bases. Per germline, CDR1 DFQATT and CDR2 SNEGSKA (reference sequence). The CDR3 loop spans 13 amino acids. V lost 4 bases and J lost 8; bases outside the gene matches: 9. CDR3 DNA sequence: TGCAGTGCTATCCCCGGGACAGGAAAGGGCTACACCTTC. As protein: CSAIPGTGKGYTF.

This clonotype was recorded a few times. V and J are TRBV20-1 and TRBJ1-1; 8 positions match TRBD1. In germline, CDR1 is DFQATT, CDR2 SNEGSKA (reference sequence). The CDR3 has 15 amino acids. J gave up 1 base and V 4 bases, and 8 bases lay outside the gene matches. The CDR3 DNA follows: TGCAGTGCTACCAGGACAGGGCAGGCGAACACTGAAGCTTTCTTT. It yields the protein CSATRTGQANTEAFF.

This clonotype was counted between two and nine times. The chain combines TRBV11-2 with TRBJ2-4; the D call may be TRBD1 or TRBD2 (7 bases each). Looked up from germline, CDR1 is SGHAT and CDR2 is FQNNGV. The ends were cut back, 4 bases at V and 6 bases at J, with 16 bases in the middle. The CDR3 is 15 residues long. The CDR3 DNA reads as TGTGCCAGCAGCTCCCAGGGGGGGCAAGGAAACATTCAGTACTTC. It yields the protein CASSSQGGQGNIQYF.

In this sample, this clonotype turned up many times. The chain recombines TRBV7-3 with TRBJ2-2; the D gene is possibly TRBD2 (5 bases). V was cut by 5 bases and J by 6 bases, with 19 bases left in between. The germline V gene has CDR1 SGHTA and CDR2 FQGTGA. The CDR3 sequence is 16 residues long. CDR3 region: CASSLPAGKRAGELFF. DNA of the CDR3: TGTGCCAGCAGCCTCCCCGCCGGAAAGAGGGCCGGGGAGCTGTTTTTT.

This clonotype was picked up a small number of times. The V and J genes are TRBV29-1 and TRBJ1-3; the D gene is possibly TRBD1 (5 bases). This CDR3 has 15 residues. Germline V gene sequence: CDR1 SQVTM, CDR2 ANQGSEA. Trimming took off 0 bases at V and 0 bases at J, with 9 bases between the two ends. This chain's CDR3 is CSVEDTGGSGNTIYF. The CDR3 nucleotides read TGCAGCGTTGAAGATACGGGGGGCTCTGGAAACACCATATATTTT.

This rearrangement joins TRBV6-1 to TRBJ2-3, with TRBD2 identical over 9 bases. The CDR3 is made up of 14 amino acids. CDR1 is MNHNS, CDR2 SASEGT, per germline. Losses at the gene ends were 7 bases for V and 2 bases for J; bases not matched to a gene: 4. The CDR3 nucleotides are TGTGCCAGCAATAGCGGGAGTCTCACAGATACGCAGTATTTT. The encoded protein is CASNSGSLTDTQYF.

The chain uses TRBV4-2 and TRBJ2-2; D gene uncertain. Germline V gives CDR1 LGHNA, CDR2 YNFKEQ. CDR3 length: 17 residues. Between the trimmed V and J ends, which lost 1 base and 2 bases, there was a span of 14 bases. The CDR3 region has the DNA TGTGCCAGCAGCCAAGTCTTAGGTCAGGCAAACACCGGGGAGCTGTTTTTT. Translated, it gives CASSQVLGQANTGELFF.

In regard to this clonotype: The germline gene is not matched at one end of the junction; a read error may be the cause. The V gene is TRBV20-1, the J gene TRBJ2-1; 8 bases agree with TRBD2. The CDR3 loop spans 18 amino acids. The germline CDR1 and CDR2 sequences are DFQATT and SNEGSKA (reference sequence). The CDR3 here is CCARNPPREGKSYNEQFF. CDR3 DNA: TGCTGTGCTAGAAACCCGCCTCGGGAGGGCAAGTCCTACAATGAGCAGTTCTTC.

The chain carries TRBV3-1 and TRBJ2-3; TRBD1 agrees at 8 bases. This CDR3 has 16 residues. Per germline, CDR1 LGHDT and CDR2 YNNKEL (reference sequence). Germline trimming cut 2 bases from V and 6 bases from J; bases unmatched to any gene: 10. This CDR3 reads CASSQLSGGWMDTQYF. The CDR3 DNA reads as TGTGCCAGCAGCCAATTGTCAGGGGGCTGGATGGATACGCAGTATTTT.

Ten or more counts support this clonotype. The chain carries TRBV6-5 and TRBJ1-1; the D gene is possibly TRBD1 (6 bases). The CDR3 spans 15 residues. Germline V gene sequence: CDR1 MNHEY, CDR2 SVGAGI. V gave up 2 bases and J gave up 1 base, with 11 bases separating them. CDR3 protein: CASSYQDRPNTEAFF. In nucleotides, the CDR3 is TGTGCCAGCAGTTACCAGGACAGACCGAACACTGAAGCTTTCTTT.

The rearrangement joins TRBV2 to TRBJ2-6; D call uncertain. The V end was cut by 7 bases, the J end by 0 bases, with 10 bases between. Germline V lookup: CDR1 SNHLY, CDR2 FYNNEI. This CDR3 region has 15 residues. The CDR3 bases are TGTGCCAGCACCTTCTGGGCCTCTGGGGCCAACGTCCTGACTTTC. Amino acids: CASTFWASGANVLTF.

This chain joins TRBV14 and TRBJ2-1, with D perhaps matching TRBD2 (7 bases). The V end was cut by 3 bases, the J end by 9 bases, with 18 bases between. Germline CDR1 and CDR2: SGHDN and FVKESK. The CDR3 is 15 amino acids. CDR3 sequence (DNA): TGTGCCAGCAGCCATATAGTGGGGGGGCGCGGTGAGCAGTTCTTC. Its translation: CASSHIVGGRGEQFF.

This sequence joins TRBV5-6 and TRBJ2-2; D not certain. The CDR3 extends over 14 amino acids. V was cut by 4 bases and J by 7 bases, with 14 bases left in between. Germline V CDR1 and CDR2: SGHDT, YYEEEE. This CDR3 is CASSQGYWGGELFF. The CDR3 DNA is TGTGCCAGCAGCCAAGGTTATTGGGGCGGGGAGCTGTTTTTT.

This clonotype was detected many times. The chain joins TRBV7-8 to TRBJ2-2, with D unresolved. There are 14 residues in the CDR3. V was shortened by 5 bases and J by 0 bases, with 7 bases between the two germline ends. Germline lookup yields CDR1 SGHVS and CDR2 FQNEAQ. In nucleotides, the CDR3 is TGTGCCAGCAGCCCGGTTGCGAACACCGGGGAGCTGTTTTTT. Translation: CASSPVANTGELFF.

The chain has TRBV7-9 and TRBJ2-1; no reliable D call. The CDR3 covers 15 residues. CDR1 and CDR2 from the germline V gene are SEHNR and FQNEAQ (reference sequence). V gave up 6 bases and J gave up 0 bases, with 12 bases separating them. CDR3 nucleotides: TGTGCCAGCAGTTCGACTCAAAGCTCCTACAATGAGCAGTTCTTC. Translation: CASSSTQSSYNEQFF.